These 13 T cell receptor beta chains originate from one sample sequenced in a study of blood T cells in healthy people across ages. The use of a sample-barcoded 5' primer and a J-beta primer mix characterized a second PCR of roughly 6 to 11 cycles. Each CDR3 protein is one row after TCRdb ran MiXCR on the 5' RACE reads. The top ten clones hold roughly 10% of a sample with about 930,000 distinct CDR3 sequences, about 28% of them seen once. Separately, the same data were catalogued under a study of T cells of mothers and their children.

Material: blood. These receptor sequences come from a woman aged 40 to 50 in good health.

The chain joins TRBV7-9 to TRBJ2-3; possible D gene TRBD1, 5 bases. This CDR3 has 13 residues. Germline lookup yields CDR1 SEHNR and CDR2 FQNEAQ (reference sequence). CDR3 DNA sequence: TGTGCAGGGGCACCGGAACTCACAGATACGCAGTATTTT. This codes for CAGAPELTDTQYF.

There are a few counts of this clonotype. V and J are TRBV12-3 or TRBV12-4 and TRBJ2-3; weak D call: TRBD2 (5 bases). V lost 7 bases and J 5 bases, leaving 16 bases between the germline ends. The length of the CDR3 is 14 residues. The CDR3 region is CASTLWTLEDTQYF. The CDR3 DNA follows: TGTGCCAGCACCCTGTGGACTCTGGAAGATACGCAGTATTTT.

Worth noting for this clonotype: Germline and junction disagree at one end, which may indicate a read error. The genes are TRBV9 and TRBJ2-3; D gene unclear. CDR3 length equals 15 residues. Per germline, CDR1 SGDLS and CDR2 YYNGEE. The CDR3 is CANSVVGVSTDTQYF. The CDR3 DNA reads TGTGCCAACAGCGTAGTAGGAGTGAGCACAGATACGCAGTATTTT.

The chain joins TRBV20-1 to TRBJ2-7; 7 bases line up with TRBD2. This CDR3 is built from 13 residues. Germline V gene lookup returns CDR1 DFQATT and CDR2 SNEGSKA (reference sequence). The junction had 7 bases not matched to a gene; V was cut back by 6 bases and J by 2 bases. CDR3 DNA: TGCAGTGCCGGGGGGAGGGGAACCTACGAGCAGTACTTC. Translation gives CSAGGRGTYEQYF.

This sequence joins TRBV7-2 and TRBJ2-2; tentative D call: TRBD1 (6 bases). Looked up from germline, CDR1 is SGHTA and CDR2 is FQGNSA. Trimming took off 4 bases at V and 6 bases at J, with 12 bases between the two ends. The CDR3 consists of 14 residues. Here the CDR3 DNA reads TGTGCCAGCAGCTGCTTACAGGGTCCCGGGGAGCTGTTTTTT. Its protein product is CASSCLQGPGELFF.

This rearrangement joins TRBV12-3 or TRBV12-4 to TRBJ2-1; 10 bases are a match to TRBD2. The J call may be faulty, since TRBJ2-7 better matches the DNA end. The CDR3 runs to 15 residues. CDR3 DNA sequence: TGTGCCAGCAGTCCAACCACTAGCGGGAATTACGAGCAGTACTTC. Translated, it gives CASSPTTSGNYEQYF.

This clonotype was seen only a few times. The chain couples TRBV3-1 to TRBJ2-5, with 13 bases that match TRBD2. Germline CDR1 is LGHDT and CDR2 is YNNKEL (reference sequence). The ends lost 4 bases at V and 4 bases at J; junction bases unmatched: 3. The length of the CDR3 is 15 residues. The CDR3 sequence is CASSPGLAGLETQYF. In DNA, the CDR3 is TGTGCCAGCAGCCCGGGACTAGCGGGGCTAGAGACCCAGTACTTC.

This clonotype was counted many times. DNA of the CDR3: TGCAGTGCCATAGCCCAGCGGGGGGTCAAAAACATTCAGTACTTC. As protein: CSAIAQRGVKNIQYF. The genes are TRBV20-1 and TRBJ2-4, with 9 bases that match TRBD2. Germline V gives CDR1 DFQATT, CDR2 SNEGSKA (reference sequence). The CDR3 runs 15 residues. Trimming cost V 6 bases and J 3 bases; bases outside gene matches: 9.

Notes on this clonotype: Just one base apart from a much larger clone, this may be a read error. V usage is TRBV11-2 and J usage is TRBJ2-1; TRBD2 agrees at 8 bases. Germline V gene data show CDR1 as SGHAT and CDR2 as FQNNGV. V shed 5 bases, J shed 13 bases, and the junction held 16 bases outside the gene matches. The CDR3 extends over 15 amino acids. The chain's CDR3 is CASSASGRAGGSQFF. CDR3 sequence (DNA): TGTGCCAGCAGCGCCTCTGGGAGGGCGGGGGGCTCCCAGTTCTTC.

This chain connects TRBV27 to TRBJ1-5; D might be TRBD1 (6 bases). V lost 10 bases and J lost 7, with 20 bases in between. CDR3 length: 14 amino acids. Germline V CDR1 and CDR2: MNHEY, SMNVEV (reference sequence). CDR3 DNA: TGTGCCACCTGGACGGCGGGGGGCGGACAGCCCCAGCATTTT. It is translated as CATWTAGGGQPQHF.

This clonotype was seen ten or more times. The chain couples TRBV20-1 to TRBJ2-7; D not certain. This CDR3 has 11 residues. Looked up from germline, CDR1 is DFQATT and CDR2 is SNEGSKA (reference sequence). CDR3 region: CSAILRYEQYF. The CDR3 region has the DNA TGCAGCGCGATACTTCGCTACGAGCAGTACTTC.

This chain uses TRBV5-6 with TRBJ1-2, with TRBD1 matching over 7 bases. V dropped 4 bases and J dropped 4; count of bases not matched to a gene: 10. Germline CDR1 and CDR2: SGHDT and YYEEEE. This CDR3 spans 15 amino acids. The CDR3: CASSRGADRAYGYTF. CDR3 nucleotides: TGTGCCAGCAGCCGAGGCGCTGACAGGGCCTATGGCTACACCTTC. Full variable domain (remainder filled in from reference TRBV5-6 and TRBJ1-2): DAGVTQSPTHLIKTRGQQVTLRCSPKSGHDTVSWYQQALGQGPQFIFQYYEEEERQRGNFPDRFSGHQFPNYSSELNVNALLLGDSALYLCASSRGADRAYGYTFGSGTRLTVV.

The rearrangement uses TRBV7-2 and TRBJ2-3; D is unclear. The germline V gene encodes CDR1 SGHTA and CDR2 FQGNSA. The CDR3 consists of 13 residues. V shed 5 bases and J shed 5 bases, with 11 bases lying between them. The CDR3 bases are TGTGCCAGCAGCCCGGTCTCGGGAGATACGCAGTATTTT. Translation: CASSPVSGDTQYF.